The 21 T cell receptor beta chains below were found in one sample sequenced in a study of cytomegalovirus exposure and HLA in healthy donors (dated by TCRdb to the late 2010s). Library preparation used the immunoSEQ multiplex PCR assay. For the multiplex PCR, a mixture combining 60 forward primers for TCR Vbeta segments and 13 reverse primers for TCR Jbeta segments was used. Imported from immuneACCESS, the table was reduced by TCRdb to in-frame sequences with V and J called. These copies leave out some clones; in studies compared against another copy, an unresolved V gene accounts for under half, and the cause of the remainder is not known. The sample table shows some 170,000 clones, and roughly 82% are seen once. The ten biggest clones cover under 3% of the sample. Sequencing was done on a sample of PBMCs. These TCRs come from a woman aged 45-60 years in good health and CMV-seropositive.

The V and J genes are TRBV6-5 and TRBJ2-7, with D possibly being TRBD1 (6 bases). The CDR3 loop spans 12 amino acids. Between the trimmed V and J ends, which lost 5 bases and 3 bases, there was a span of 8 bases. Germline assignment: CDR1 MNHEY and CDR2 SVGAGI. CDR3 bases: TGTGCCAGCAGTCGGACAGACTACGAGCAGTACTTC. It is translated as CASSRTDYEQYF.

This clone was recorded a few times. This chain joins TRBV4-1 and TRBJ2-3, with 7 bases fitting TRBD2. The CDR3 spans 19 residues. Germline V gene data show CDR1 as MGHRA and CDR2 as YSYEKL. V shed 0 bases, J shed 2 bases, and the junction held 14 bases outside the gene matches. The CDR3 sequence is CASSQERRKAGTFTDTQYF. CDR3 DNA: TGCGCCAGCAGCCAAGAGAGGAGGAAAGCGGGGACCTTCACAGATACGCAGTATTTT.

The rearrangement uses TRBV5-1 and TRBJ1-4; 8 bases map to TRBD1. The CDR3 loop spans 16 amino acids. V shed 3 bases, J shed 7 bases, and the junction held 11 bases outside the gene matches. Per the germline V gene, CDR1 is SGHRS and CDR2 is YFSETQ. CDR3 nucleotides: TGCGCCAGCAGCTCTAACGGACAGGGCGGGGGTGAAAAACTGTTTTTT. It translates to CASSSNGQGGGEKLFF. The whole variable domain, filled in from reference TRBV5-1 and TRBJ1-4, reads KAGVTQTPRYLIKTRGQQVTLSCSPISGHRSVSWYQQTPGQGLQFLFEYFSETQRNKGNFPGRFSGRQFSNSRSEMNVSTLELGDSALYLCASSSNGQGGGEKLFFGSGTQLSVL.

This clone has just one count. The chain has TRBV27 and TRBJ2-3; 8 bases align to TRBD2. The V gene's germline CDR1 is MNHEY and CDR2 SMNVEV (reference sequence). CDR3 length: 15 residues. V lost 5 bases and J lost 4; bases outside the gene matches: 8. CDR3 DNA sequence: TGTGCCAGCAGTATATACGGGGGGGCATCAGATACGCAGTATTTT. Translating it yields CASSIYGGASDTQYF.

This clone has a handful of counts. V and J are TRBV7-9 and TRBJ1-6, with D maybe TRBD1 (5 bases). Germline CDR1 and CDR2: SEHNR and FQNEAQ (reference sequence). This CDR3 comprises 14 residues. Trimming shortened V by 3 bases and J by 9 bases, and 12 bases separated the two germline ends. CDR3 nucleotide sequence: TGTGCCAGCAGCTTCAGGGAGGCTTTTTCACCCCTCCACTTT. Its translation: CASSFREAFSPLHF.

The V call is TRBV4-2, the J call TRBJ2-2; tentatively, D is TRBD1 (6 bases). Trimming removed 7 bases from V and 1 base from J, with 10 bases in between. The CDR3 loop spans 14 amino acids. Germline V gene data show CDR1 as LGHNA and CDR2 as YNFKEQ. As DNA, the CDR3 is TGTGCCAGCACCGACAGGCGGAACACCGGGGAGCTGTTTTTT. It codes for CASTDRRNTGELFF.

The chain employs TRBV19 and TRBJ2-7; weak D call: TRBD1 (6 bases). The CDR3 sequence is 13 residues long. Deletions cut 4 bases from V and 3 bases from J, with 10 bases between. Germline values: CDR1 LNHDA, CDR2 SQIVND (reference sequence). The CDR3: CASSRDMNYEQYF. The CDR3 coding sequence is TGTGCCAGTAGTAGGGACATGAACTACGAGCAGTACTTC. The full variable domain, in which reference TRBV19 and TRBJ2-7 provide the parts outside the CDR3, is DGGITQSPKYLFRKEGQNVTLSCEQNLNHDAMYWYRQDPGQGLRLIYYSQIVNDFQKGDIAEGYSVSREKKESFPLTVTSAQKNPTAFYLCASSRDMNYEQYFGPGTRLTVT.

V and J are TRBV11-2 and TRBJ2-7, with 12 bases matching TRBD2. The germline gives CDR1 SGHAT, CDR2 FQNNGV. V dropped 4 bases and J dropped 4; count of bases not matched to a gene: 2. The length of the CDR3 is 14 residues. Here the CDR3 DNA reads TGTGCCAGCAGCTCGACTAGCGGGGGTTACGAGCAGTACTTC. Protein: CASSSTSGGYEQYF.

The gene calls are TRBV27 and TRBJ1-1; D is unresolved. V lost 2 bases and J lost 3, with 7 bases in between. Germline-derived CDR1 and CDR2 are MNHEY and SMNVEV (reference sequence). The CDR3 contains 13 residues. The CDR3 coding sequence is TGTGCCAGCAGTTTACGGGGATACACTGAAGCTTTCTTT. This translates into CASSLRGYTEAFF.

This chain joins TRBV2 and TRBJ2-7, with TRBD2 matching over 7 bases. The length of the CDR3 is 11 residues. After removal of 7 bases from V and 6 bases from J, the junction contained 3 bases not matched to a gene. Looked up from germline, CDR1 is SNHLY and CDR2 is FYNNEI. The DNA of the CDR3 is TGTGCCAGCACCCCTAGCGGCGAGCAGTACTTC. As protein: CASTPSGEQYF.

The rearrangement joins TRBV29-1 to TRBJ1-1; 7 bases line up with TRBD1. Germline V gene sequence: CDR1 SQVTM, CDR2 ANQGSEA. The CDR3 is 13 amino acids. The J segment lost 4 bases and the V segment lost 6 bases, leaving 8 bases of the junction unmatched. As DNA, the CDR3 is TGCAGCGTCTATCAGGGGGGCGGCACTGAAGCTTTCTTT. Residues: CSVYQGGGTEAFF. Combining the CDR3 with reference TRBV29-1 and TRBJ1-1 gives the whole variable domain SAVISQKPSRDICQRGTSLTIQCQVDSQVTMMFWYRQQPGQSLTLIATANQGSEATYESGFVIDKFPISRPNLTFSTLTVSNMSPEDSSIYLCSVYQGGGTEAFFGQGTRLTVV.

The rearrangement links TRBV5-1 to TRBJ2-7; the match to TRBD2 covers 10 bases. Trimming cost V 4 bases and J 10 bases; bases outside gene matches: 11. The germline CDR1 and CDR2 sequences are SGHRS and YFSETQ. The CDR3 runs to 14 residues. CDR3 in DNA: TGCGCCAGCAGCCGGACTAGCGGACCAGGGGAACAGTACTTC. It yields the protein CASSRTSGPGEQYF. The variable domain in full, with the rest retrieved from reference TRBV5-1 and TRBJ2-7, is KAGVTQTPRYLIKTRGQQVTLSCSPISGHRSVSWYQQTPGQGLQFLFEYFSETQRNKGNFPGRFSGRQFSNSRSEMNVSTLELGDSALYLCASSRTSGPGEQYFGPGTRLTVT.

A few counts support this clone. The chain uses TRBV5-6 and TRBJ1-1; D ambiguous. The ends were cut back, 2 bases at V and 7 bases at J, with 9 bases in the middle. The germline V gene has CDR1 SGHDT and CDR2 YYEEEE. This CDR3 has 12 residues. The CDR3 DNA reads TGTGCCAGCAGCTTTAATGTCGGTGAAGCTTTCTTT. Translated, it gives CASSFNVGEAFF.

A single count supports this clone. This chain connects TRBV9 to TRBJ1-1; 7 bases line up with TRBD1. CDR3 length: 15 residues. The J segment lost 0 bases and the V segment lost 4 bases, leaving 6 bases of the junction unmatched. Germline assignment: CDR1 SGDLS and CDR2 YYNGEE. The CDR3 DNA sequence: TGTGCCAGCAGCCCGAGACAGGGATTGAACACTGAAGCTTTCTTT. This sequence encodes CASSPRQGLNTEAFF.

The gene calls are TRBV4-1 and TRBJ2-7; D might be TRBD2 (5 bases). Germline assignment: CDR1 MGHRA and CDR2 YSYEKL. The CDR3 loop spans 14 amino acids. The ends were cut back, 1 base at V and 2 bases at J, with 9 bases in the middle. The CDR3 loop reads CASSQGEGPYEQYF. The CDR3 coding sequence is TGCGCCAGCAGCCAAGGCGAGGGCCCCTACGAGCAGTACTTC.

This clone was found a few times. CDR3 coding DNA: TGTGCCAGCAATACACAGGGGGCGCCTTACAATGAGCAGTTCTTC. Protein sequence: CASNTQGAPYNEQFF. The rearrangement joins TRBV2 to TRBJ2-1; 9 bases fit TRBD1. The CDR3 runs to 15 residues. Trimming took 7 bases from V and 4 from J; bases not matched to a gene: 8. Germline V gives CDR1 SNHLY, CDR2 FYNNEI.

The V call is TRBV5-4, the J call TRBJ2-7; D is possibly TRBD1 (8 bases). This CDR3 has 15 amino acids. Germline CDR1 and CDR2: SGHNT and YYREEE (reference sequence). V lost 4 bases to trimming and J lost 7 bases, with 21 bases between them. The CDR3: CASSQRQGQRGEQYF. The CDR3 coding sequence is TGTGCCAGCAGCCAAAGACAGGGGCAGCGGGGTGAGCAGTACTTC.

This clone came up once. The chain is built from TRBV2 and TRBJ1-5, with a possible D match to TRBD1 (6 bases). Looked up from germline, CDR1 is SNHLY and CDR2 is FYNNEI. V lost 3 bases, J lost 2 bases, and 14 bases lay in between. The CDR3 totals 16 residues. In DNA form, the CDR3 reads TGTGCCAGCAGTGATTCTACGCCAGGGGGCAATCAGCCCCAGCATTTT. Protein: CASSDSTPGGNQPQHF. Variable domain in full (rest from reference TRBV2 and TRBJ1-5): EPEVTQTPSHQVTQMGQEVILRCVPISNHLYFYWYRQILGQKVEFLVSFYNNEISEKSEIFDDQFSVERPDGSNFTLKIRSTKLEDSAMYFCASSDSTPGGNQPQHFGDGTRLSIL.

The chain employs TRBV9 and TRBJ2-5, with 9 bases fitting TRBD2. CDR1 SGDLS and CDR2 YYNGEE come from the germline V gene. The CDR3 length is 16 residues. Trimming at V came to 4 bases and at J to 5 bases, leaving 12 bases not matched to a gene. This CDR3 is CASSPLGGGAGETQYF. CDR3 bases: TGTGCCAGCAGCCCCTTGGGCGGGGGGGCCGGTGAGACCCAGTACTTC.

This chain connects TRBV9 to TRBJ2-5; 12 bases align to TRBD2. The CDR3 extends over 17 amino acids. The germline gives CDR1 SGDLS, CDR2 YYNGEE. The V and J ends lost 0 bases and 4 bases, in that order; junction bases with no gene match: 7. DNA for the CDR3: TGTGCCAGCAGCGTAGGTGCTAGCGGGGGGGCAGGAGAGACCCAGTACTTC. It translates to CASSVGASGGAGETQYF.

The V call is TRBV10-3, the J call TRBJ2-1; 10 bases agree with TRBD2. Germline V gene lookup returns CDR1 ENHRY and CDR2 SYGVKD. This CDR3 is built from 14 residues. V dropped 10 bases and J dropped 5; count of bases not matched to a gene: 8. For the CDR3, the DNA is TGTGCCACAACCGGGACTAGCGCTAACAATGAGCAGTTCTTC. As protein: CATTGTSANNEQFF.